The T cell receptor (beta chain) described here comes from a study of T cell responses to AZD1222 COVID-19 vaccine. Clones were sequenced by immunoSEQ multiplex PCR, and TCRdb holds only the in-frame ones, with some missing. The sample has about 140,000 clones, more than 85% seen once; the top ten hold roughly 3.1%. The sample holds one count of this clone. This specimen consisted of peripheral blood, obtained on day 0 of AZD1222 vaccination. The TCR originated in an adult in good health.

The CDR3 protein is CASSPDSLYEQYF. DNA of the CDR3: TGTGCCAGCAGCCCCGACTCGCTCTACGAGCAGTACTTC. The chain carries TRBV12-3 or TRBV12-4 and TRBJ2-7; unclear D gene. Trimming pared 6 bases from V and 3 bases from J, leaving 12 bases between. The CDR3 runs 13 residues.